Listed below are T cell receptor beta chains from one sample, sequenced in a study of cytomegalovirus exposure and HLA in healthy donors. TCRdb's copy holds only in-frame clones and misses some; the assay was immunoSEQ multiplex PCR. The sample has about 200,000 clones; around 88% are singletons. Material for sequencing was PBMCs. These receptors were taken from a woman aged 18-29 years in good health and CMV-seronegative. Each CDR3 is given with its conserved first and last residue. A D gene is named only where the DNA matches it firmly. A clone size is listed for some rows: how often the clone was seen (once, few, many), or a class if it is expanded.

j_gene,abundance,d_gene,v_gene,CDR3aa,CDR3nt
TRBJ2-7,.,TRBD1,TRBV27,CASSTGDGQYEQYF,TGTGCCAGCAGTACAGGGGACGGTCAGTACGAGCAGTACTTC
TRBJ2-3,once,TRBD2,TRBV6-4,CASKQSSGGTDTQYF,TGTGCCAGCAAGCAATCTAGCGGGGGCACAGATACGCAGTATTTT
TRBJ2-7,.,TRBD2,TRBV7-2,CASSLSSGRVGSYEQYF,TGTGCCAGCAGCTTATCTAGCGGGAGGGTTGGTTCCTACGAGCAGTACTTC
TRBJ2-7,.,TRBD1,TRBV7-2,CASSQDRGLYEQYF,TGTGCCAGCAGCCAGGACAGGGGTCTCTACGAGCAGTACTTC
TRBJ2-7,.,.,TRBV28,CASSFDYYEQYF,TGTGCCAGCAGTTTTGACTACTACGAGCAGTACTTC
TRBJ1-4,.,TRBD1,TRBV28,CASRPTGGLNEKLFF,TGTGCCAGCAGGCCCACAGGGGGCCTAAATGAAAAACTGTTTTTT
TRBJ1-1,.,TRBD1,TRBV7-2,CASSPWTGRNTEAFF,TGTGCCAGCAGCCCCTGGACAGGTCGGAACACTGAAGCTTTCTTT
TRBJ1-1,.,.,TRBV20-1,CSASTDTEAFF,TGCAGTGCTTCGACAGACACTGAAGCTTTCTTT
TRBJ1-1,once,TRBD1,TRBV5-5,CASSSGTGYTEAFF,TGTGCCAGCAGCTCCGGGACAGGGTACACTGAAGCTTTCTTT
TRBJ2-7,.,TRBD2,TRBV7-8,CASSLAGGASYF,TGTGCCAGCAGCTTAGCGGGAGGGGCTTCCTACTTC
TRBJ2-1,once,.,TRBV5-6,CASSFLSAGPYNEQFF,TGTGCCAGCAGCTTTCTGTCGGCGGGACCCTACAATGAGCAGTTCTTC
TRBJ1-2,few,.,TRBV6-1,CASSDGSLRGYTF,TGTGCCAGCAGTGATGGGTCCCTGAGGGGCTACACCTTC
TRBJ2-5,.,.,TRBV5-1,CASSLGAAKETQYF,TGCGCCAGCAGCTTGGGAGCGGCCAAAGAGACCCAGTACTTC
TRBJ1-2,.,TRBD1,TRBV4-1,CASSLTGDRGPNYGYTF,TGCGCCAGCAGCCTTACCGGAGACAGGGGGCCGAATTATGGCTACACCTTC
TRBJ1-1,.,.,TRBV28,CASSPQGRAEAFF,TGTGCCAGCAGCCCTCAGGGTCGAGCTGAAGCTTTCTTT
TRBJ2-1,.,TRBD2,TRBV6-1,CASSQTSGSHNEQFF,TGTGCCAGCAGCCAGACTAGCGGGAGTCACAATGAGCAGTTCTTC